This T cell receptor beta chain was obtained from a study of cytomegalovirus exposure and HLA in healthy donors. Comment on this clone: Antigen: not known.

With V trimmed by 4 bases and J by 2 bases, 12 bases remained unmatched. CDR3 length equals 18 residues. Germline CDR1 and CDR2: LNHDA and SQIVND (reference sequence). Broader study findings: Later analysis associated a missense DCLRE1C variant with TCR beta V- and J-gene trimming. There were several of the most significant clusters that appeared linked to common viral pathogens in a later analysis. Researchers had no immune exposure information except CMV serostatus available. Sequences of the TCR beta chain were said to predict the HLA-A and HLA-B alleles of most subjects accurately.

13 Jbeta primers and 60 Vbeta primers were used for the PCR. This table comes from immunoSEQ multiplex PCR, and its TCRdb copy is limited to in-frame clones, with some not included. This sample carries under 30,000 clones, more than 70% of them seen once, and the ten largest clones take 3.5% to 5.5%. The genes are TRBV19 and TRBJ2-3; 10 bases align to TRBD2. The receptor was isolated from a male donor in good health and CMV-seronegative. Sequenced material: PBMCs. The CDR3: CASSTQRGGFLNTDTQYF. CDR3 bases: TGTGCCAGTAGTACCCAGCGGGGGGGCTTTCTTAACACAGATACGCAGTATTTT.